This T cell receptor (beta chain) was obtained from a study of blood T cell repertoires in COVID-19. CDR3 length: 15 amino acids. Germline loops: CDR1 SGHTA, CDR2 FQGNSA. The ends lost 6 bases at V and 5 bases at J; junction bases unmatched: 7. In the source study's methods: By means of reference gene primer amplification, nucleated cell counts were estimated. Clones were read by immunoSEQ multiplex PCR, and TCRdb kept only the in-frame ones, dropping some. V, J and clone size are those of that table, while D and trimming were read from the DNA. The table lists 150,000 to 200,000 clones, about 88% of them singletons.

V usage is TRBV7-2 and J usage is TRBJ2-1; 10 nucleotides match TRBD2. This TCR came from a man between 18 and 35 years old with acute or convalescent COVID-19. The material sequenced was peripheral blood. CDR3 coding DNA: TGTGCCAGCAGTTTTAGCGGGGGGATTAACAATGAGCAGTTCTTC. Its protein product is CASSFSGGINNEQFF.